The clone carrying this TCR beta chain showed up just a few times. Its antigen is not identified. The sample comes from a study of cytomegalovirus exposure and HLA in healthy donors. Study-wide context: An early data release held 79 million or so unique TCRs from HLA-typed donors. Whole-study results and caveats: Specificity for CMV antigens was confirmed in vitro for a few of the CMV-associated chains. Rare TCR sequences dominated, though some public TCRs recurred in many donors. Most CMV-associated TCR beta chains appeared HLA-restricted in a later analysis.

Germline trimming cut 6 bases from V and 5 bases from J; bases unmatched to any gene: 11. The length of the CDR3 is 15 residues. Germline V CDR1 and CDR2: MNHNS, SASEGT. This PCR relied on a set of 60 Vbeta primers and 13 Jbeta primers. Profiled with immunoSEQ multiplex PCR; TCRdb holds only in-frame clones, not every one. The sample yields 150,000 to 200,000 clones, about 85% seen once. Sequences were obtained from PBMCs. The chain uses TRBV6-1 and TRBJ2-7; 9 bases are a match to TRBD2. The origin of this receptor is a woman between 45 and 65 years old in good health and CMV-seronegative. The CDR3 DNA reads TGTGCCAGCAGAACCATTAGCGGGAGAGGCAACGAGCAGTACTTC. Encoded protein: CASRTISGRGNEQYF.